The 23 T cell receptor beta chains below were found in one sample sequenced in a study of T cell changes during pregnancy in multiple sclerosis. Only in-frame clones appear in the TCRdb table, and some are missing; sequencing was by immunoSEQ multiplex PCR. The sample has approximately 53,000 clones, 85% to 95% seen once. The sequenced sample was CD4+ T cells from peripheral blood mononuclear cells, obtained in the third trimester of pregnancy. These receptors originate from a female donor with multiple sclerosis, enrolled in a pregnancy study.

In this sample, this clone turned up once. J is TRBJ2-1 and V is TRBV9; 8 positions agree with TRBD1. Germline CDR1 and CDR2: SGDLS and YYNGEE. V shed 3 bases and J 6 bases; nucleotides not matched to a gene: 8. CDR3 size: 15 residues. The CDR3: CASSATGTGTNEQFF. The CDR3 DNA is TGTGCCAGCAGCGCAACCGGGACAGGAACCAATGAGCAGTTCTTC.

The V and J genes are TRBV6-1 and TRBJ2-1; 7 bases align to TRBD1. This CDR3 is built from 15 residues. The junction had 6 bases not matched to a gene; V was cut back by 5 bases and J by 2 bases. Per the germline V gene, CDR1 is MNHNS and CDR2 is SASEGT. In nucleotides, the CDR3 is TGTGCCAGCAGTTTAGACAGGGACCCCTACAATGAGCAGTTCTTC. This gives the protein CASSLDRDPYNEQFF.

The chain couples TRBV7-8 to TRBJ2-7; 8 bases are shared with TRBD1. The CDR3 contains 15 residues. J gave up 7 bases and V 4 bases, and 12 bases lay outside the gene matches. CDR1 is SGHVS and CDR2 is FQNEAQ in the germline V gene. DNA for the CDR3: TGTGCCAGCAGCTCACCCGGGACAGGCGTCCGGGAGCAGTACTTC. Translating it yields CASSSPGTGVREQYF.

The chain is built from TRBV5-1 and TRBJ2-7, with D possibly matching TRBD1 (5 bases). The germline V gene encodes CDR1 SGHRS and CDR2 YFSETQ. There are 14 residues in the CDR3. Trimming stripped 2 bases from V and 3 bases from J, with 12 bases between. This chain's CDR3 is CASSFGQGGYEQYF. The CDR3, as DNA: TGCGCCAGCAGCTTCGGGCAGGGTGGCTACGAGCAGTACTTC.

The chain couples TRBV6-6 to TRBJ1-5; 8 bases map to TRBD1. Germline-derived CDR1 and CDR2 are MNHNY and SVGAGI (reference sequence). The CDR3 consists of 13 residues. With 6 bases clipped from V and 7 bases from J, the junction kept 5 bases outside the gene matches. The CDR3 DNA sequence: TGTGCCAGCAGCCAGGGGGCGGGGCAGCCCCAGCATTTT. Its translation: CASSQGAGQPQHF.

The J gene is TRBJ1-1, the V gene TRBV2; no reliable D call. V lost 0 bases and J 1 base, leaving 9 bases between the germline ends. Germline-derived CDR1 and CDR2 are SNHLY and FYNNEI. The CDR3 loop spans 15 amino acids. The DNA for the CDR3 is TGTGCCAGCAGTGAAGCCCAGATCTGGAACACTGAAGCTTTCTTT. Encoded protein: CASSEAQIWNTEAFF.

The chain is built from TRBV6-5 and TRBJ1-4, with 7 bases identical to TRBD1. Germline assignment: CDR1 MNHEY and CDR2 SVGAGI. The V and J ends lost 6 bases and 8 bases, in that order; junction bases with no gene match: 9. This CDR3 is built from 14 residues. The CDR3 sequence: CASRMTGSGEKLFF. The CDR3 DNA follows: TGTGCCAGCAGGATGACAGGGAGTGGCGAAAAACTGTTTTTT.

This chain uses TRBV7-5 with TRBJ2-7; TRBD2 reflects the table's D call only, with no check against the DNA. TRBV7-5 is recorded as a pseudogene. CDR3 length: 15 residues. DNA of the CDR3: TGTGTCAGAAGCCACGGTACTAGCGGGGGGCACGAGCAGTACTTC. It is translated as CVRSHGTSGGHEQYF.

The V and J genes are TRBV6-5 and TRBJ2-5; the match to TRBD2 covers 8 bases. The CDR3 sequence is 14 residues long. Germline assignment: CDR1 MNHEY and CDR2 SVGAGI. Trimming removed 5 bases from V and 0 bases from J; junction bases left unmatched: 2. CDR3 protein: CASSKRGNQETQYF. The CDR3 DNA follows: TGTGCCAGCAGTAAGCGGGGGAACCAAGAGACCCAGTACTTC.

The chain links TRBV29-1 to TRBJ2-5; tentatively, D is TRBD1 (6 bases). The germline V and J ends were trimmed by 0 bases and 5 bases, with 16 bases remaining between them. From germline, CDR1 is SQVTM and CDR2 ANQGSEA. The CDR3 extends over 15 amino acids. This CDR3 is CSVEDRGRGGETQYF. Here the CDR3 DNA reads TGCAGCGTTGAAGATCGGGGCAGGGGTGGTGAGACCCAGTACTTC.

The V and J genes are TRBV5-1 and TRBJ1-4; 11 nucleotides agree with TRBD1. The length of the CDR3 is 17 residues. The germline gives CDR1 SGHRS, CDR2 YFSETQ. V lost 5 bases and J lost 8; bases outside the gene matches: 14. DNA for the CDR3: TGCGCCAGCAGTATTGGGACAGGGGGTTCCGAATGGGAAAAACTGTTTTTT. Protein sequence: CASSIGTGGSEWEKLFF.

The gene calls are TRBV10-3 and TRBJ1-3; D perhaps matches TRBD1 (5 bases). CDR1 is ENHRY, CDR2 SYGVKD, per germline. The CDR3 has 16 amino acids. Trimming shortened V by 0 bases and J by 4 bases, and 13 bases separated the two germline ends. CDR3 nucleotides: TGTGCCATCAGTGAGTCGGAGACAGTGACCGGAAACACCATATATTTT. Its translation is CAISESETVTGNTIYF.

The chain uses TRBV10-3 and TRBJ2-7; a possible D gene is TRBD1 (6 bases). V lost 2 bases, J lost 9 bases, and 23 bases lay in between. The CDR3 is 16 residues long. Germline CDR1 ENHRY, CDR2 SYGVKD. The CDR3 loop reads CAISEAPIVTGFGQYF. The CDR3 DNA sequence: TGTGCCATCAGTGAGGCCCCCATTGTTACAGGGTTCGGGCAGTACTTC.

V usage is TRBV7-3 and J usage is TRBJ2-1, with 7 bases matching TRBD2. The CDR3 contains 16 residues. Unmatched junction bases numbered 8, after V lost 4 bases and J lost 2 bases. Per the germline V gene, CDR1 is SGHTA and CDR2 is FQGTGA. In DNA, the CDR3 is TGTGCCAGCAGCTATGGGGGGGGTACCCCCTACAATGAGCAGTTCTTC. This gives the protein CASSYGGGTPYNEQFF.

The gene calls are TRBV11-2 and TRBJ2-1, with D perhaps matching TRBD1 (5 bases). CDR3 size: 13 residues. The V gene lost 5 bases and the J gene lost 9 bases, with 14 bases spanning the gap. Germline V gives CDR1 SGHAT, CDR2 FQNNGV. CDR3 sequence reads: CASSRTRQLEQFF. The CDR3 DNA reads as TGTGCCAGCAGCCGAACCCGACAGCTTGAGCAGTTCTTC.

V usage is TRBV10-1 and J usage is TRBJ2-2, with TRBD1 matching over 7 bases. The CDR3 length is 17 residues. The V segment lost 10 bases and the J segment 9 bases; nucleotides outside the gene matches: 23. CDR1 and CDR2 (germline): WNHNN, SYGVQD (reference sequence). The CDR3 nucleotides are TGCGCCACCCGCCCCGGACAGGTCTCTTCTCCATTCCGGGAGCTGTTTTTT. Encoded protein: CATRPGQVSSPFRELFF.

This clone was seen a few times. The chain recombines TRBV27 with TRBJ2-3, with D hard to call. The germline V and J ends were trimmed by 2 bases and 0 bases, with 9 bases remaining between them. CDR1 is MNHEY and CDR2 is SMNVEV in the germline V gene (reference sequence). The length of the CDR3 is 15 residues. CDR3 amino acids: CASSLGRISTDTQYF. The CDR3 nucleotides are TGTGCCAGCAGTTTAGGTAGAATCAGCACAGATACGCAGTATTTT.

The chain combines TRBV5-1 with TRBJ2-7; a weak D match, TRBD1 (6 bases). This CDR3 spans 16 amino acids. Germline values: CDR1 SGHRS, CDR2 YFSETQ. V lost 0 bases and J lost 2, with 15 bases in between. The CDR3 loop reads CASSLVLQGIPYEQYF. In DNA form, the CDR3 reads TGCGCCAGCAGCTTGGTCCTACAGGGCATCCCCTACGAGCAGTACTTC.

The chain is built from TRBV7-9 and TRBJ2-1; 8 bases align to TRBD1. J was trimmed by 7 bases and V by 7 bases; bases with no gene match: 18. Germline CDR1 is SEHNR and CDR2 is FQNEAQ (reference sequence). The CDR3 length is 17 residues. CDR3 sequence (DNA): TGTGCCAGCACTTGGGGATCGTTCGGACAGGGTAGGAATGAGCAGTTCTTC. Amino acids: CASTWGSFGQGRNEQFF.

The rearrangement links TRBV18 to TRBJ1-4, with 7 positions matching TRBD1. Germline V gene data show CDR1 as KGHSH and CDR2 as LQKENI. V shed 2 bases and J 0 bases; nucleotides not matched to a gene: 3. The CDR3 is 16 amino acids. In DNA, the CDR3 is TGTGCCAGCTCACCAGACAGGGTTGCAACTAATGAAAAACTGTTTTTT. This gives the protein CASSPDRVATNEKLFF.

This chain uses TRBV18 with TRBJ1-1; D may be TRBD1 (6 bases). Between the trimmed V and J ends, which lost 2 bases and 4 bases, there was a span of 11 bases. The CDR3 totals 14 residues. Germline lookup yields CDR1 KGHSH and CDR2 LQKENI. The DNA of the CDR3 is TGTGCCAGCTCACCAGGGGGCTTTGGCACTGAAGCTTTCTTT. Translated, it gives CASSPGGFGTEAFF.

V and J are TRBV15 and TRBJ1-2; TRBD1 might be the D (6 bases). V was pared by 4 bases and J by 7 bases, with 16 bases between. CDR1 is LNHNV and CDR2 is YYDKDF in the germline V gene (reference sequence). The CDR3 is 14 residues long. CDR3 DNA: TGTGCCACCAGCATGAGCAGGACAGTAAGTGGCTACACCTTC. Protein sequence: CATSMSRTVSGYTF.

The CDR3 sequence: CASGGGGVFEETQYF. The CDR3 DNA reads as TGTGCCAGCGGGGGGGGAGGGGTGTTTGAGGAGACCCAGTACTTC. The gene calls are TRBV28 and TRBJ2-5; 7 bases match TRBD2. Losses at the gene ends were 8 bases for V and 5 bases for J; bases not matched to a gene: 14. Germline CDR1 reads MDHEN; CDR2 reads SYDVKM. The CDR3 extends over 15 amino acids.